These 23 T cell receptor beta chains were all obtained from the same sample, sequenced in a study of T-cell reconstitution after alpha-beta-depleted transplantation in children. Unique molecular identifiers were used in preparing the TCRbeta library. One entry per CDR3 protein results from TCRdb running MiXCR on the PCR reads. The sample holds around 380,000 distinct CDR3 sequences, 9.5% to 13% seen once. Sequencing was performed on PBMCs from the stem cell graft donor, taken from the stem cell graft. These receptors were taken from a human donor who donated a stem cell graft to a child with acute myeloid leukemia.

The sample holds many counts of this clonotype. V is TRBV27 and J is TRBJ2-7; D possibly matches TRBD1 or TRBD2 (5 bases each). The CDR3 covers 13 residues. Germline lookup yields CDR1 MNHEY and CDR2 SMNVEV (reference sequence). The germline V and J ends were trimmed by 3 bases and 6 bases, with 12 bases remaining between them. The CDR3: CASSFPGTGEQYF. For the CDR3, the DNA is TGTGCCAGCAGTTTCCCGGGGACCGGCGAGCAGTACTTC.

This clonotype has only a few counts. V and J are TRBV6-1 and TRBJ2-5; 7 bases align to TRBD1. Germline V CDR1 and CDR2: MNHNS, SASEGT. This CDR3 comprises 15 residues. The J segment lost 5 bases and the V segment lost 2 bases, leaving 8 bases of the junction unmatched. The CDR3 loop is CASSEQQGSVETQYF. The CDR3 nucleotides are TGTGCCAGCAGTGAACAACAGGGGTCAGTGGAGACCCAGTACTTC.

This clonotype was picked up a small number of times. CDR3 DNA sequence: TGCAGTGCCAAAACACCGTACCACAGGGGCGACGAGCAGTACTTC. Residues: CSAKTPYHRGDEQYF. V and J are TRBV20-1 and TRBJ2-7; 7 bases align to TRBD1. J lost 5 bases, V lost 6 bases, and 16 bases had no gene match. There are 15 residues in the CDR3. Germline V lookup: CDR1 DFQATT, CDR2 SNEGSKA (reference sequence).

V usage is TRBV20-1 and J usage is TRBJ1-3; D gene unclear. The CDR3 contains 12 residues. V was shortened by 0 bases and J by 2 bases, with 2 bases between the two germline ends. Germline CDR1 reads DFQATT; CDR2 reads SNEGSKA (reference sequence). CDR3 nucleotide sequence: TGCAGTGCTAGAGAAGCTGGAAACACCATATATTTT. Translating it yields CSAREAGNTIYF.

The V gene is TRBV28, the J gene TRBJ2-2; D is possibly TRBD1 or TRBD2 (5 bases each). From germline, CDR1 is MDHEN and CDR2 SYDVKM. Trimming stripped 4 bases from V and 1 base from J, with 10 bases between. CDR3 length: 15 residues. The CDR3 coding sequence is TGTGCCAGCAGTTCTTGGGGGAGGAACACCGGGGAGCTGTTTTTT. This gives the protein CASSSWGRNTGELFF.

This clonotype has just a few counts. The rearrangement links TRBV4-2 to TRBJ2-1; 10 bases map to TRBD2. This CDR3 has 15 amino acids. Germline V gene data show CDR1 as LGHNA and CDR2 as YNFKEQ. The ends lost 3 bases at V and 4 bases at J; junction bases unmatched: 3. DNA of the CDR3: TGTGCCAGCAGCCAGCAAGCGGGGGGGTACAATGAGCAGTTCTTC. Translation: CASSQQAGGYNEQFF.

As to this clonotype: This is likely a read error, given that the CDR3 carries no conserved phenylalanine or tryptophan at its end. The chain joins TRBV7-8 to TRBJ2-3; 10 nucleotides match TRBD2. Germline values: CDR1 SGHVS, CDR2 FQNEAQ. The V gene end was trimmed by 3 bases and the J gene end by 6 bases; junction bases not matched to a gene: 3. This CDR3 spans 14 amino acids. CDR3 sequence (DNA): TGTGCCAGCAGCTTGCGAGCGGGAGGGGATACGCAGTATTTG. Residues: CASSLRAGGDTQYL.

This chain uses TRBV12-3 or TRBV12-4 with TRBJ1-5; no reliable D call. V lost 5 bases, J lost 6 bases, and 11 bases lay in between. The CDR3 covers 13 residues. CDR3 amino acids: CASSVRAGQPQHF. CDR3 DNA sequence: TGTGCCAGCAGTGTTCGAGCAGGTCAGCCCCAGCATTTT.

In its sample, this clonotype was seen a few times. The chain uses TRBV12-3 or TRBV12-4 and TRBJ1-2; 7 positions match TRBD1. This CDR3 has 15 amino acids. The J segment lost 4 bases and the V segment lost 3 bases, leaving 8 bases of the junction unmatched. In nucleotides, the CDR3 is TGTGCCAGCAGTTTCCAGACAGGGTGGAGCTATGGCTACACCTTC. Amino acids: CASSFQTGWSYGYTF.

This clonotype was detected a few times. The chain employs TRBV6-4 and TRBJ2-3; D unclear. CDR3 length: 15 amino acids. Per the germline V gene, CDR1 is MRHNA and CDR2 is SNTAGT. The ends were cut back, 2 bases at V and 5 bases at J, with 14 bases in the middle. The DNA of the CDR3 is TGTGCCAGCAGTGACAGGGCAGGCTCCAAAGATACGCAGTATTTT. Protein product: CASSDRAGSKDTQYF.

This clonotype was seen at least ten times. V gene TRBV29-1 combines with J gene TRBJ2-2; D is possibly TRBD1 (5 bases). Germline lookup yields CDR1 SQVTM and CDR2 ANQGSEA. V lost 4 bases and J lost 5, with 14 bases in between. The CDR3 covers 14 residues. The CDR3 is CSVVQWAGTGELFF. In nucleotides, the CDR3 is TGCAGCGTTGTCCAGTGGGCAGGGACCGGGGAGCTGTTTTTT.

This clonotype was recorded a few times. This chain joins TRBV5-1 and TRBJ2-1; D is perhaps TRBD1 (6 bases). Germline CDR1 SGHRS, CDR2 YFSETQ. This CDR3 region has 15 residues. The V end lost 4 bases, the J end lost 0 bases, and 11 bases lay between the germline ends. The CDR3 DNA is TGCGCCAGCAGCGCAGACAGGAGCTCCTACAATGAGCAGTTCTTC. Translated, it gives CASSADRSSYNEQFF. The full variable domain, its missing parts supplied by reference TRBV5-1 and TRBJ2-1, is KAGVTQTPRYLIKTRGQQVTLSCSPISGHRSVSWYQQTPGQGLQFLFEYFSETQRNKGNFPGRFSGRQFSNSRSEMNVSTLELGDSALYLCASSADRSSYNEQFFGPGTRLTVL.

This clonotype showed up just a few times. The rearrangement joins TRBV10-3 to TRBJ2-5, with no clear D. Trimming removed 1 base from V and 5 bases from J, with 5 bases in between. CDR3 length: 12 amino acids. Germline CDR1 is ENHRY and CDR2 is SYGVKD. The CDR3 loop is CAISEFGETQYF. DNA of the CDR3: TGTGCCATCAGTGAGTTCGGGGAGACCCAGTACTTC.

The chain couples TRBV5-6 to TRBJ1-2; maybe TRBD1 (5 bases). Trimming shortened V by 0 bases and J by 7 bases, and 10 bases separated the two germline ends. In germline, CDR1 is SGHDT, CDR2 YYEEEE. The CDR3 has 13 amino acids. The CDR3 region has the DNA TGTGCCAGCAGCTTGGGACAGTTTGGTGGCTACACCTTC. Translation gives CASSLGQFGGYTF. Based on the CDR3 plus reference TRBV5-6 and TRBJ1-2, the full variable domain is DAGVTQSPTHLIKTRGQQVTLRCSPKSGHDTVSWYQQALGQGPQFIFQYYEEEERQRGNFPDRFSGHQFPNYSSELNVNALLLGDSALYLCASSLGQFGGYTFGSGTRLTVV.

The gene calls are TRBV6-1 and TRBJ1-2; 9 bases fit TRBD1. CDR3 length equals 13 residues. From germline, CDR1 is MNHNS and CDR2 SASEGT. With V trimmed by 6 bases and J by 8 bases, 7 bases remained unmatched. CDR3 DNA sequence: TGTGCCAGCAGATCCGACAGGGGGGACGGCTACACCTTC. Amino acid sequence: CASRSDRGDGYTF.

The chain carries TRBV20-1 and TRBJ2-5; possibly TRBD1 for D (6 bases). The germline gives CDR1 DFQATT, CDR2 SNEGSKA (reference sequence). With 7 bases removed from V and 2 bases from J, the gap between germline ends came to 11 bases. The CDR3 runs to 12 residues. The CDR3 DNA sequence: TGCAGTGGGACCGGACAGCAAGAGACCCAGTACTTC. It yields the protein CSGTGQQETQYF.

The CDR3 protein is CASSREVLSDSGTGELFF. For the CDR3, the DNA is TGCGCCAGCAGCCGAGAGGTTTTATCAGATTCAGGGACCGGGGAGCTGTTTTTT. The chain combines TRBV4-1 with TRBJ2-2; D may be TRBD1 (5 bases). Germline V gene sequence: CDR1 MGHRA, CDR2 YSYEKL. V lost 4 bases to trimming and J lost 5 bases, with 23 bases between them. CDR3 length: 18 residues.

The chain recombines TRBV11-2 with TRBJ2-5; TRBD2 aligns across 9 bases. Trimming at V came to 3 bases and at J to 4 bases, leaving 9 bases not matched to a gene. From germline, CDR1 is SGHAT and CDR2 FQNNGV. CDR3 length: 16 amino acids. CDR3 DNA: TGTGCCAGCAGCTTTCCGGCGGGAGGGCCGGGAGAGACCCAGTACTTC. Translating it yields CASSFPAGGPGETQYF.

The V gene is TRBV5-1, the J gene TRBJ1-5; a possible D gene is TRBD1 (6 bases). This CDR3 has 14 residues. The V gene lost 5 bases and the J gene lost 4 bases, with 13 bases spanning the gap. Looked up from germline, CDR1 is SGHRS and CDR2 is YFSETQ. CDR3 residues: CASSQTGPNQPQHF. CDR3 in DNA: TGCGCCAGCAGTCAAACAGGGCCAAATCAGCCCCAGCATTTT.

The chain is built from TRBV6-1 and TRBJ1-5; D is perhaps TRBD1 (5 bases). Trimming removed 4 bases at V and 1 base at J, with 20 bases between. Germline values: CDR1 MNHNS, CDR2 SASEGT. The CDR3 totals 18 residues. The CDR3 coding sequence is TGTGCCAGCAGTGCATCACGCACAGGTCTTGGGAGCAATCAGCCCCAGCATTTT. Residues: CASSASRTGLGSNQPQHF.

V gene TRBV7-8 combines with J gene TRBJ2-5; 12 bases match TRBD2. Unmatched junction bases numbered 7, after V lost 3 bases and J lost 5 bases. CDR3 length: 16 amino acids. The germline gives CDR1 SGHVS, CDR2 FQNEAQ. CDR3 DNA sequence: TGTGCCAGCAGCTTTCGGACTAGCGGGAATTGGGAGACCCAGTACTTC. Translating gives CASSFRTSGNWETQYF.

V usage is TRBV20-1 and J usage is TRBJ1-2; 7 bases fit TRBD1. Germline loops: CDR1 DFQATT, CDR2 SNEGSKA (reference sequence). The CDR3 is 13 residues long. V gave up 6 bases and J gave up 7 bases; unmatched junction bases: 11. CDR3 DNA sequence: TGCAGTGCCCCTTTGACAGGGAGCCTTGGCTACACCTTC. Protein: CSAPLTGSLGYTF.

This clonotype occurred many times. The chain carries TRBV20-1 and TRBJ2-6; D unclear. The ends were cut back, 2 bases at V and 0 bases at J, with 14 bases in the middle. Germline CDR1 DFQATT, CDR2 SNEGSKA (reference sequence). This CDR3 has 17 residues. CDR3 residues: CSARMQTRSSGANVLTF. The CDR3 DNA follows: TGCAGTGCTAGAATGCAGACACGGAGCTCTGGGGCCAACGTCCTGACTTTC.